This passage covers 27 T cell receptor beta chains from one sample sequenced in a study of regulatory T cells in long-lasting Graves disease. Sample time point: newly diagnosed GD, antithyroid drugs for less than 3 months. The authors made the TCR library using RNA they extracted from PBMCs. Relying on iRepertoire HTBI primers and Arm-PCR of CDR3 regions, the team built TCR beta libraries. Via MiXCR, TCRdb re-called the multiplex PCR reads, giving one row per CDR3 protein. The table has roughly 400,000 distinct CDR3 sequences, roughly 17% seen once; the top ten hold 20% to 25%. These same data were also listed under a study on T cells in Graves' hyperthyroidism and ophthalmopathy.

The source material was peripheral blood mononuclear cells (PBMCs), sampled at new diagnosis, from a patient treated with antithyroid drugs. These receptors were obtained from a woman younger than 35 with Graves disease.

The V call is TRBV15, the J call TRBJ2-7; tentatively, D is TRBD2 (6 bases). V was clipped by 0 bases and J by 3 bases, with 39 bases between them. Germline-derived CDR1 and CDR2 are LNHNV and YYDKDF (reference sequence). This CDR3 has 24 amino acids. The CDR3 DNA is TGTGCCACCAGCAGAGATGGGCCCGGAAAGGGGACGACAAGTATCCGGGACTTGATCTACGAGCAGTACTTC. Translated: CATSRDGPGKGTTSIRDLIYEQYF.

This clonotype was seen at least ten times. V and J are TRBV27 and TRBJ2-5; TRBD2 matches 8 bases. The CDR3 spans 16 residues. J lost 2 bases, V lost 8 bases, and 13 bases had no gene match. Germline values: CDR1 MNHEY, CDR2 SMNVEV (reference sequence). CDR3 coding DNA: TGTGCCAGCTCCCCTTGGGCGGGAGGTGGACAAGAGACCCAGTACTTC. Protein: CASSPWAGGGQETQYF.

The CDR3 DNA is TGTGCCAGCAGTTACCATTCCGCAGGGGGGCTAGCCAAAAACATTCAGTACTTC. Amino acids: CASSYHSAGGLAKNIQYF. V usage is TRBV6-2 or TRBV6-3 and J usage is TRBJ2-4, with D possibly matching TRBD1 (7 bases). V was clipped by 2 bases and J by 0 bases, with 17 bases between them. The CDR3 is 18 residues long. Per the germline V gene, CDR1 is MNHEY and CDR2 is SVGEGT.

J is TRBJ2-7 and V is TRBV20-1, with 7 bases aligning to TRBD2. Germline V lookup: CDR1 DFQATT, CDR2 SNEGSKA (reference sequence). V trimming: 4 bases; J trimming: 0 bases; junction bases outside the gene matches: 6. The CDR3 extends over 14 amino acids. DNA for the CDR3: TGCAGTGCTACATGGACTAGATCCTCCTACGAGCAGTACTTC. Amino acids: CSATWTRSSYEQYF.

This clonotype has at least ten counts. V usage is TRBV15 and J usage is TRBJ1-5; a weak D match, TRBD1 (6 bases). V shed 0 bases and J shed 5 bases, with 20 bases lying between them. The length of the CDR3 is 18 residues. In germline, CDR1 is LNHNV, CDR2 YYDKDF (reference sequence). CDR3 region: CATSRDTWTEMNDQPQHF. The CDR3 DNA reads TGTGCCACCAGCAGAGATACCTGGACAGAAATGAACGATCAGCCCCAGCATTTT. Together with reference TRBV15 and TRBJ1-5, the CDR3 gives the full variable domain: DAMVIQNPRYQVTQFGKPVTLSCSQTLNHNVMYWYQQKSSQAPKLLFHYYDKDFNNEADTPDNFQSRRPNTSFCFLDIRSPGLGDTAMYLCATSRDTWTEMNDQPQHFGDGTRLSIL.

This chain connects TRBV9 to TRBJ1-6, with 9 positions matching TRBD1. V shed 2 bases, J shed 10 bases, and the junction held 10 bases outside the gene matches. Germline values: CDR1 SGDLS, CDR2 YYNGEE. This CDR3 has 16 amino acids. CDR3 nucleotides: TGTGCCAGCAGCGTTACCTCGGGACAGGGCAAATCACCCCTCCACTTT. Its translation is CASSVTSGQGKSPLHF.

This clonotype has ten or more counts. The rearrangement joins TRBV2 to TRBJ1-1, with 8 bases matching TRBD1. The CDR3 spans 15 residues. Germline lookup yields CDR1 SNHLY and CDR2 FYNNEI. The V gene end was trimmed by 6 bases and the J gene end by 6 bases; junction bases not matched to a gene: 12. This CDR3 is CASRADRAGLPEAFF. The CDR3 DNA reads TGTGCCAGCAGGGCGGACAGGGCCGGATTACCTGAAGCTTTCTTT.

This clonotype was seen ten or more times. This chain joins TRBV2 and TRBJ2-7; tentative D call: TRBD1 (6 bases). CDR3 size: 13 residues. Germline V gives CDR1 SNHLY, CDR2 FYNNEI. V lost 6 bases and J lost 0, with 9 bases in between. CDR3 in DNA: TGTGCCAGCAGGAGACAGGACTCCTACGAGCAGTACTTC. Amino acid sequence: CASRRQDSYEQYF.

There are many counts of this clonotype. This chain connects TRBV3-1 to TRBJ2-7, with 7 bases identical to TRBD1. The V and J ends lost 4 bases and 7 bases, in that order; junction bases with no gene match: 10. The CDR3 is made up of 14 amino acids. Germline assignment: CDR1 LGHDT and CDR2 YNNKEL (reference sequence). CDR3 nucleotide sequence: TGTGCCAGCAGCCCCCGACAGGGTGGGACGGAGCAGTACTTC. Its translation is CASSPRQGGTEQYF.

Ten or more counts support this clonotype. The chain has TRBV27 and TRBJ1-2, with D possibly matching TRBD1 (6 bases). The CDR3 has 13 residues. Trimming stripped 6 bases from V and 11 bases from J, with 19 bases between. CDR1 is MNHEY, CDR2 SMNVEV, per germline (reference sequence). The DNA of the CDR3 is TGTGCCAGCAGGTCGGACAGTGTGAGGCATTACACCTTC. Translating it yields CASRSDSVRHYTF.

The gene calls are TRBV11-2 and TRBJ1-1; no firm D call. This CDR3 comprises 15 residues. V was shortened by 0 bases and J by 0 bases, with 8 bases between the two germline ends. The V gene's germline CDR1 is SGHAT and CDR2 FQNNGV. The CDR3 DNA reads TGTGCCAGCAGCTTAGAAAGGGTTGTGAACACTGAAGCTTTCTTT. This translates into CASSLERVVNTEAFF. The full variable domain, its missing parts supplied by reference TRBV11-2 and TRBJ1-1, is EAGVAQSPRYKIIEKRQSVAFWCNPISGHATLYWYQQILGQGPKLLIQFQNNGVVDDSQLPKDRFSAERLKGVDSTLKIQPAKLEDSAVYLCASSLERVVNTEAFFGQGTRLTVV.

In the case of this clonotype: Sequence at one end of the junction differs from germline and may be a read error. V usage is TRBV20-1 and J usage is TRBJ2-7; 7 bases line up with TRBD1. The CDR3 consists of 17 residues. Germline CDR1 DFQATT, CDR2 SNEGSKA (reference sequence). The CDR3 region has the DNA TGCGGTGCTAGATCCCGGGACAGCGGTAACACCTACTACGAGCAGTACTTC. Protein sequence: CGARSRDSGNTYYEQYF.

Here the CDR3 DNA reads TGCAGCGTCCCGCGCGGAGAGCAGGGGTGCTACGAGCAGTACTTC. Its translation: CSVPRGEQGCYEQYF. This chain connects TRBV29-1 to TRBJ2-7; possible D gene TRBD1, 6 bases. V gave up 6 bases and J gave up 3 bases, with 21 bases separating them. Germline V gene sequence: CDR1 SQVTM, CDR2 ANQGSEA. The CDR3 extends over 15 amino acids.

A single count supports this clonotype. The rearrangement uses TRBV27 and TRBJ1-2; perhaps TRBD1 as D (6 bases). Germline-derived CDR1 and CDR2 are MNHEY and SMNVEV (reference sequence). The CDR3 runs to 15 residues. Trimming shortened V by 3 bases and J by 5 bases, and 16 bases separated the two germline ends. The DNA of the CDR3 is TGTGCCAGCAGTTTGACAGGCGGGAGCTTTTATGGCTACACCTTC. This sequence encodes CASSLTGGSFYGYTF.

This rearrangement joins TRBV5-1 to TRBJ2-3; TRBD2 aligns across 8 bases. The trim removed 1 base at V and 6 bases at J, leaving 4 bases unmatched. The CDR3 covers 14 residues. CDR1 is SGHRS, CDR2 YFSETQ, per germline. The CDR3 loop is CASSLLLADDTQYF. For the CDR3, the DNA is TGCGCCAGCAGCTTGTTACTAGCGGATGATACGCAGTATTTT.

The chain couples TRBV20-1 to TRBJ1-2; a weak D match, TRBD1 (5 bases). The germline gives CDR1 DFQATT, CDR2 SNEGSKA (reference sequence). Trimming pared 0 bases from V and 7 bases from J, leaving 15 bases between. The CDR3 consists of 14 residues. CDR3 bases: TGCAGTGCTAGAGATAGTCGAACAGGCCTTGGCTACACCTTC. It is translated as CSARDSRTGLGYTF.

In this sample, this clonotype turned up many times. The rearrangement uses TRBV7-9 and TRBJ2-7; D might be TRBD1 or TRBD2, each matching 5 bases. The germline V gene has CDR1 SEHNR and CDR2 FQNEAQ (reference sequence). V was clipped by 5 bases and J by 3 bases, with 14 bases between them. There are 14 residues in the CDR3. The CDR3 bases are TGTGCCAGCAGCCCCCGGGACGGCTACTACGAGCAGTACTTC. Translating gives CASSPRDGYYEQYF.

Notes on this clonotype: The junction differs from germline at one of its ends, possibly a read error. V gene TRBV6-2 or TRBV6-3 combines with J gene TRBJ2-5, with TRBD2 matching 7 bases. CDR1 and CDR2 (germline): MNHEY, SVGEGT. The CDR3 spans 16 residues. The CDR3 loop is CASSYLWEGYEETQHF. CDR3 in DNA: TGTGCCAGCAGTTATTTGTGGGAGGGGTACGAAGAGACCCAGCACTTC.

The table lists this clonotype with a few counts. The CDR3, as DNA: TGTGCTAGTGGCGCCTCCGGGACTAGCGGGAGAGTTGGTGAGCAGTTCTTC. Protein product: CASGASGTSGRVGEQFF. This chain links TRBV12-5 with TRBJ2-1; 14 bases match TRBD2. Germline CDR1 is LGHNT and CDR2 is FRNRAP. After removal of 6 bases from V and 9 bases from J, the junction contained 13 bases not matched to a gene. The CDR3 is 17 amino acids. The variable domain in full, completed from reference TRBV12-5 and TRBJ2-1, reads DARVTQTPRHKVTEMGQEVTMRCQPILGHNTVFWYRQTMMQGLELLAYFRNRAPLDDSGMPKDRFSAEMPDATLATLKIQPSEPRDSAVYFCASGASGTSGRVGEQFFGPGTRLTVL.

The table lists this clonotype with many counts. V is TRBV2 and J is TRBJ2-3; D not certain. Germline V gene lookup returns CDR1 SNHLY and CDR2 FYNNEI. The V end lost 1 base, the J end lost 0 bases, and 2 bases lay between the germline ends. The length of the CDR3 is 13 residues. The CDR3 loop reads CASSEESTDTQYF. In nucleotides, the CDR3 is TGTGCCAGCAGTGAAGAAAGCACAGATACGCAGTATTTT.

Remarks on this clonotype: A much larger clone lies a single base off, so this may be a read error. The CDR3 carries no conserved terminal phenylalanine or tryptophan, so it likely arises from a read error. The genes are TRBV30 and TRBJ2-7; D gene unclear. The V and J ends lost 2 bases and 3 bases respectively, with 17 bases between them. Germline assignment: CDR1 GTSNPN and CDR2 SVGIG (reference sequence). The CDR3 is 15 residues long. The DNA for the CDR3 is TGTGCCTGGAGTCTCTCGAACAGACTCATCTACGAGCAGTACCTC. Its protein product is CAWSLSNRLIYEQYL.

This clonotype was detected a few times. This chain links TRBV6-1 with TRBJ1-1, with D possibly TRBD1 on 5 matching bases. The CDR3 is 16 amino acids. CDR1 and CDR2 (germline): MNHNS, SASEGT. Trimming removed 6 bases from V and 0 bases from J, with 17 bases in between. In DNA, the CDR3 is TGTGCCAGCAGACAATTCGGAGGACAAATGAACACTGAAGCTTTCTTT. This gives the protein CASRQFGGQMNTEAFF.

This clonotype has a count of ten or more. The chain recombines TRBV11-2 with TRBJ2-7; 7 nucleotides match TRBD2. The germline CDR1 and CDR2 sequences are SGHAT and FQNNGV. The CDR3 is 14 residues long. V was pared by 7 bases and J by 2 bases, with 8 bases of the junction left unmatched. The CDR3 here is CASKGGAGTYEQYF. In DNA form, the CDR3 reads TGTGCCAGCAAGGGAGGGGCGGGCACCTACGAGCAGTACTTC.

This clonotype was detected a few times. The chain combines TRBV6-5 with TRBJ2-3; 13 bases line up with TRBD2. The CDR3 covers 17 residues. Germline CDR1 reads MNHEY; CDR2 reads SVGAGI. The V segment lost 4 bases and the J segment 6 bases; nucleotides outside the gene matches: 10. The CDR3 nucleotides are TGTGCCAGCAGTTCTGTCCGGACTAGCGGGAGAGGGGATACGCAGTATTTT. Amino acid sequence: CASSSVRTSGRGDTQYF.

The chain is built from TRBV11-2 and TRBJ2-4, with TRBD1 as a possible D gene (5 bases). This CDR3 has 17 amino acids. Germline V gives CDR1 SGHAT, CDR2 FQNNGV. V lost 6 bases and J lost 0, with 18 bases in between. The CDR3 protein is CASRLNDRFLAKNIQYF. CDR3 sequence (DNA): TGTGCCAGCAGACTAAATGACAGATTTTTAGCCAAAAACATTCAGTACTTC. The full variable domain, in which reference TRBV11-2 and TRBJ2-4 provide the parts outside the CDR3, is EAGVAQSPRYKIIEKRQSVAFWCNPISGHATLYWYQQILGQGPKLLIQFQNNGVVDDSQLPKDRFSAERLKGVDSTLKIQPAKLEDSAVYLCASRLNDRFLAKNIQYFGAGTRLSVL.

This clonotype appeared many times. V usage is TRBV30 and J usage is TRBJ2-7; no clear D gene. The V end lost 6 bases, the J end lost 6 bases, and 18 bases lay between the germline ends. Germline CDR1 and CDR2: GTSNPN and SVGIG (reference sequence). The CDR3 runs 13 residues. This CDR3 is CACSGGLLSEQYF. The CDR3 DNA follows: TGTGCCTGTTCAGGTGGTTTGCTCTCCGAGCAGTACTTC.

This clonotype appeared a few times. This rearrangement joins TRBV27 to TRBJ2-5, with D hard to call. Germline V gene sequence: CDR1 MNHEY, CDR2 SMNVEV (reference sequence). The ends were cut back, 1 base at V and 1 base at J, with 10 bases in the middle. The CDR3 runs to 15 residues. The DNA for the CDR3 is TGTGCCAGCAGTTTATTTTTGGGCAGCCAAGAGACCCAGTACTTC. It specifies CASSLFLGSQETQYF.